This T cell receptor beta chain was recovered during a study of blood T cell repertoires in COVID-19. Study in general: T cells, B-cell-depleted T cells, or PBMCs supplied cDNA or gDNA.

Authors' analysis steps: Amplifying reference gene primers gave estimates of nucleated cell counts. Measured with immunoSEQ multiplex PCR; TCRdb has only the in-frame clones, and not every one. V, J and clone size derive from that table, while D and trimming were established from the DNA sequence. The sample holds more than 80,000 clones, about 83% seen once. The CDR3 consists of 14 residues. In germline, CDR1 is MDHEN, CDR2 SYDVKM. Between the trimmed V and J ends, which lost 6 bases and 5 bases, there was a span of 16 bases. This clonotype was sampled from a woman aged 60-75 years with COVID-19, enrolled during active disease. The chain joins TRBV28 to TRBJ1-2; unclear D gene. Sequenced material: peripheral blood. CDR3 bases: TGTGCCAGCAGCATAACCGGGTCCCCATATGGCTACACCTTC. It encodes CASSITGSPYGYTF.